The 25 T cell receptor beta chains below were found in one sample sequenced in a study of blood T cell repertoires in COVID-19. Assay: immunoSEQ multiplex PCR; the TCRdb copy retains only in-frame clones and omits some. Altogether 300,000 to 400,000 clones are present, over 80% being singletons, with the ten largest covering just under 6.5%. The specimen sequenced was peripheral blood. These receptors were taken from a woman between 50 and 59 years old with COVID-19, enrolled during active disease.

The V and J genes are TRBV14 and TRBJ2-7, with TRBD2 matching over 14 bases. CDR1 SGHDN and CDR2 FVKESK come from the germline V gene. CDR3 size: 19 residues. The V gene end was trimmed by 6 bases and the J gene end by 4 bases; junction bases not matched to a gene: 17. The CDR3 reads CASSQIPGLAGAGGYEQYF. CDR3 coding DNA: TGTGCCAGCAGTCAGATTCCGGGACTAGCGGGAGCCGGAGGTTACGAGCAGTACTTC.

The chain couples TRBV2 to TRBJ2-7; 15 positions match TRBD2. The junction had 7 bases not matched to a gene; V was cut back by 7 bases and J by 6 bases. Germline lookup yields CDR1 SNHLY and CDR2 FYNNEI. The CDR3 is 15 amino acids. CDR3 sequence reads: CASNKEGLAGGEQYF. As DNA, the CDR3 is TGTGCCAGCAATAAAGAGGGACTAGCGGGAGGCGAGCAGTACTTC.

The chain joins TRBV7-6 to TRBJ1-1; D is perhaps TRBD1 (6 bases). The V gene's germline CDR1 is SGHVS and CDR2 FNYEAQ. This CDR3 has 14 amino acids. V gave up 4 bases and J gave up 1 base, with 10 bases separating them. The DNA for the CDR3 is TGTGCCAGCAGCTCCCTAGGGGGGAACACTGAAGCTTTCTTT. It specifies CASSSLGGNTEAFF.

This chain links TRBV29-1 with TRBJ2-1, with 8 bases identical to TRBD2. Germline V gives CDR1 SQVTM, CDR2 ANQGSEA. Germline trimming cut 6 bases from V and 0 bases from J; bases unmatched to any gene: 10. The CDR3 runs 16 residues. CDR3 nucleotide sequence: TGCAGCGTCCCTGGACTAGCTGCCCACTCCTACAATGAGCAGTTCTTC. Amino acid sequence: CSVPGLAAHSYNEQFF.

This chain joins TRBV2 and TRBJ2-3; TRBD2 agrees at 14 bases. The germline gives CDR1 SNHLY, CDR2 FYNNEI. The CDR3 sequence is 14 residues long. J lost 7 bases, V lost 5 bases, and 2 bases had no gene match. In nucleotides, the CDR3 is TGTGCCAGCAGTCGACTAGCGGGAGGGTATACGCAGTATTTT. It is translated as CASSRLAGGYTQYF.

A single count supports this clone. The chain couples TRBV7-8 to TRBJ2-7; D is possibly TRBD1 (5 bases). The germline V gene has CDR1 SGHVS and CDR2 FQNEAQ. The CDR3 spans 14 residues. V shed 2 bases and J shed 3 bases, with 11 bases lying between them. The chain's CDR3 is CASSLTDSYYEQYF. CDR3 bases: TGTGCCAGCAGCTTAACTGACAGCTACTACGAGCAGTACTTC.

The chain combines TRBV15 with TRBJ2-7, with D unresolved. CDR3 length: 12 amino acids. Germline V lookup: CDR1 LNHNV, CDR2 YYDKDF (reference sequence). V lost 6 bases and J 0 bases, leaving 6 bases between the germline ends. DNA of the CDR3: TGTGCCACCAGGTCTTACTCCTACGAGCAGTACTTC. This encodes CATRSYSYEQYF.

The rearrangement uses TRBV19 and TRBJ2-3; D is possibly TRBD2 (6 bases). This CDR3 is built from 13 residues. V lost 5 bases and J lost 8, with 14 bases in between. The germline V gene encodes CDR1 LNHDA and CDR2 SQIVND (reference sequence). DNA of the CDR3: TGTGCCAGTAGTTCCGGGGGTACTACTACGCAGTATTTT. Translated: CASSSGGTTTQYF.

The genes are TRBV5-6 and TRBJ2-7, with no clear D. This CDR3 contains 15 residues. The V and J ends lost 0 bases and 0 bases respectively, with 10 bases between them. Germline V gene sequence: CDR1 SGHDT, CDR2 YYEEEE. In DNA form, the CDR3 reads TGTGCCAGCAGCTTGGAAGCGCTATCCTCCTACGAGCAGTACTTC. It encodes CASSLEALSSYEQYF. Together with reference TRBV5-6 and TRBJ2-7, the CDR3 gives the full variable domain: DAGVTQSPTHLIKTRGQQVTLRCSPKSGHDTVSWYQQALGQGPQFIFQYYEEEERQRGNFPDRFSGHQFPNYSSELNVNALLLGDSALYLCASSLEALSSYEQYFGPGTRLTVT.

The chain carries TRBV20-1 and TRBJ2-1; D remains ambiguous. Germline V gives CDR1 DFQATT, CDR2 SNEGSKA (reference sequence). The ends were cut back, 6 bases at V and 8 bases at J, with 11 bases in the middle. The CDR3 totals 11 residues. The CDR3 region has the DNA TGCAGTGCCACCGGGTGGGATGAGCAGTTCTTC. The encoded protein is CSATGWDEQFF.

V usage is TRBV30 and J usage is TRBJ1-2, with TRBD1 matching over 7 bases. This CDR3 has 11 residues. V lost 4 bases, J lost 6 bases, and 2 bases stayed unmatched. Per the germline V gene, CDR1 is GTSNPN and CDR2 is SVGIG (reference sequence). CDR3 in amino acids: CAWTGGHGYTF. CDR3 coding DNA: TGTGCCTGGACAGGGGGACATGGCTACACCTTC.

The chain recombines TRBV14 with TRBJ2-3; 8 bases align to TRBD2. The germline V gene encodes CDR1 SGHDN and CDR2 FVKESK. V trimming: 6 bases; J trimming: 4 bases; junction bases outside the gene matches: 3. The CDR3 covers 13 residues. In DNA, the CDR3 is TGTGCCAGCAGGGCTAGCGGGTCAGATACGCAGTATTTT. Protein: CASRASGSDTQYF.

This chain connects TRBV19 to TRBJ2-5; TRBD1 matches at 7 bases. CDR3 length: 18 amino acids. In germline, CDR1 is LNHDA, CDR2 SQIVND (reference sequence). Germline trimming cut 7 bases from V and 3 bases from J; bases unmatched to any gene: 20. CDR3 in DNA: TGTGCCAGTACTTCTGGATCTTTCGGCAGGGGGATGGAAGAGACCCAGTACTTC. Translation: CASTSGSFGRGMEETQYF.

The rearrangement links TRBV10-2 to TRBJ2-5; 7 bases fit TRBD2. CDR1 and CDR2 from the germline V gene are WSHSY and SAAADI. The trim removed 4 bases at V and 8 bases at J, leaving 4 bases unmatched. The CDR3 consists of 12 residues. The CDR3 DNA reads TGCGCCAGCAGTGGGGGAGGGTCCACCCAGTACTTC. Encoded protein: CASSGGGSTQYF.

The chain recombines TRBV30 with TRBJ1-3, with TRBD1 as a possible D gene (6 bases). V was pared by 0 bases and J by 2 bases, with 26 bases between. This CDR3 is 20 amino acids long. CDR1 GTSNPN and CDR2 SVGIG come from the germline V gene (reference sequence). In DNA form, the CDR3 reads TGTGCCTGGAGTGTACGAAACAGGATCTCCCGGGACAAGACTGGAAACACCATATATTTT. Its protein is CAWSVRNRISRDKTGNTIYF. Variable domain in full (rest from reference TRBV30 and TRBJ1-3): SQTIHQWPATLVQPVGSPLSLECTVEGTSNPNLYWYRQAAGRGLQLLFYSVGIGQISSEVPQNLSASRPQDRQFILSSKKLLLSDSGFYLCAWSVRNRISRDKTGNTIYFGEGSWLTVV.

The chain combines TRBV15 with TRBJ2-4, with 8 bases fitting TRBD2. The CDR3 runs 17 residues. CDR1 is LNHNV and CDR2 is YYDKDF in the germline V gene (reference sequence). Trimming removed 5 bases from V and 0 bases from J; junction bases left unmatched: 9. The DNA for the CDR3 is TGTGCCACCAGCCCGCGGGGGCGGGAGGCAGCCAAAAACATTCAGTACTTC. It specifies CATSPRGREAAKNIQYF.

In its sample, this clone was seen once. The rearrangement links TRBV30 to TRBJ1-2; tentatively, D is TRBD1 (5 bases). Per germline, CDR1 GTSNPN and CDR2 SVGIG (reference sequence). V was shortened by 2 bases and J by 4 bases, with 17 bases between the two germline ends. The CDR3 totals 15 residues. The CDR3 DNA reads as TGTGCCTGGAGTCTGCCGGGACTGGGGGGCTATGGCTACACCTTC. This encodes CAWSLPGLGGYGYTF. The full variable domain, completed using reference TRBV30 and TRBJ1-2, is SQTIHQWPATLVQPVGSPLSLECTVEGTSNPNLYWYRQAAGRGLQLLFYSVGIGQISSEVPQNLSASRPQDRQFILSSKKLLLSDSGFYLCAWSLPGLGGYGYTFGSGTRLTVV.

This clone appeared a single time. V gene TRBV6-5 combines with J gene TRBJ2-7; 8 nucleotides agree with TRBD1. V shed 4 bases, J shed 7 bases, and the junction held 15 bases outside the gene matches. Germline lookup yields CDR1 MNHEY and CDR2 SVGAGI. The CDR3 has 16 amino acids. In DNA form, the CDR3 reads TGTGCCAGCAGTTCTCCCACCCCGACAGGGGTCCGGGAGCAGTACTTC. Protein: CASSSPTPTGVREQYF.

The chain couples TRBV24-1 to TRBJ2-5; possible D gene TRBD1, 7 bases. The length of the CDR3 is 13 residues. Trimming took off 12 bases at V and 5 bases at J, with 18 bases between the two ends. Germline values: CDR1 KGHDR, CDR2 SFDVKD. The CDR3 region is CADSGGGTETQYF. CDR3 coding DNA: TGTGCCGATTCCGGAGGGGGCACCGAGACCCAGTACTTC.

The V gene is TRBV9, the J gene TRBJ2-3, with TRBD2 identical over 8 bases. The CDR3 contains 17 residues. Trimming removed 0 bases from V and 3 bases from J; junction bases left unmatched: 9. Germline loops: CDR1 SGDLS, CDR2 YYNGEE. The CDR3 protein is CASSVGYSGKITDTQYF. The DNA of the CDR3 is TGTGCCAGCAGCGTAGGATATAGCGGGAAAATTACAGATACGCAGTATTTT.

The V and J genes are TRBV5-1 and TRBJ2-5, with 12 bases identical to TRBD1. The V and J ends lost 4 bases and 4 bases, in that order; junction bases with no gene match: 8. The CDR3 extends over 16 amino acids. CDR1 is SGHRS and CDR2 is YFSETQ in the germline V gene. CDR3 coding DNA: TGCGCCAGCAGCGCCGCCGGGACAGGGGGCCGAGAGACCCAGTACTTC. Its protein product is CASSAAGTGGRETQYF.

The rearrangement links TRBV5-4 to TRBJ2-7; the match to TRBD2 covers 9 bases. From germline, CDR1 is SGHNT and CDR2 YYREEE (reference sequence). The V and J ends lost 4 bases and 3 bases, in that order; junction bases with no gene match: 5. CDR3 length: 14 amino acids. The CDR3 nucleotides read TGTGCCAGCAGCCCGGCGACTAGCGGCTACGAGCAGTACTTC. This translates into CASSPATSGYEQYF.

V and J are TRBV7-3 and TRBJ2-2, with 8 bases that match TRBD1. The V segment lost 5 bases and the J segment 6 bases; nucleotides outside the gene matches: 8. This CDR3 is built from 15 residues. Germline assignment: CDR1 SGHTA and CDR2 FQGTGA. CDR3 DNA sequence: TGTGCCAGCAGCCCAAGGACAGGGTGGGCCGGGGAGCTGTTTTTT. It yields the protein CASSPRTGWAGELFF. Filled out from reference TRBV7-3 and TRBJ2-2, the complete variable domain reads GAGVSQTPSNKVTEKGKYVELRCDPISGHTALYWYRQSLGQGPEFLIYFQGTGAADDSGLPNDRFFAVRPEGSVSTLKIQRTERGDSAVYLCASSPRTGWAGELFFGEGSRLTVL.

This chain links TRBV4-1 with TRBJ1-2, with TRBD1 matching 7 bases. With 5 bases clipped from V and 1 base from J, the junction kept 10 bases outside the gene matches. Germline CDR1 and CDR2: MGHRA and YSYEKL. The CDR3 has 16 residues. CDR3: CASSKLRGDLNYGYTF. The CDR3 coding sequence is TGCGCCAGCAGCAAGCTCAGGGGGGATCTTAACTATGGCTACACCTTC.

The J gene is TRBJ1-2, the V gene TRBV3-1 (or the pseudogene TRBV3-2); D is possibly TRBD1 (5 bases). In germline, CDR1 is LGHDT, CDR2 YNNKEL (reference sequence). The CDR3 has 14 residues. V lost 2 bases to trimming and J lost 0 bases, with 7 bases between them. The CDR3 sequence: CASSQRTSNYGYTF. The CDR3 DNA reads TGTGCCAGCAGCCAACGGACATCTAACTATGGCTACACCTTC.